The rows below give T cell receptor beta chains drawn from one sample of a study of blood T cell repertoires in COVID-19. The table came from immunoSEQ multiplex PCR; TCRdb's copy has only in-frame clones and leaves some out. The sample holds 220,000 or so clones, roughly four fifths seen once. Sequences were obtained from peripheral blood. The receptors originated from a woman aged 80 or over with acute or convalescent COVID-19. Both conserved end residues are part of each CDR3. D genes are given only for firm matches. Size values are once, few and many counts, or a class for expanded clones, and some rows have none.

>TRBJ2-7|15|TRBV3-1/TRBV3-2|TRBD2|-
TGTGCCAGCAGCCAAGGGGTCGGGAGGATCTACGAGCAGTACTTC
CASSQGVGRIYEQYF
>TRBJ2-5|20|TRBV5-1|TRBD2|-
TGCGCCAGCAGCTTCCACGGGGGGACTAGCGGGAGGCCCTCCGAAGAGACCCAGTACTTC
CASSFHGGTSGRPSEETQYF
>TRBJ2-3|18|TRBV4-3|TRBD2|few
TGCGCCAGCAGCCAAGATCGTCGGGCGGGGGGAAGCACAGATACGCAGTATTTT
CASSQDRRAGGSTDTQYF
>TRBJ2-7|14|TRBV7-2|-|-
TGTGCCAGCAGCTTAGTTCGGGGTTCCTACGAGCAGTACTTC
CASSLVRGSYEQYF
>TRBJ2-1|16|TRBV7-3|TRBD2|-
TGTGCCAGCAGCTTAATGGGGGGGAGGCCCCGGGTGGAGCAGTTCTTC
CASSLMGGRPRVEQFF
>TRBJ1-2|14|TRBV7-3|-|once
TGTGCCAGCAGCTTAATCCCAGGGGTCGATGGCTACACCTTC
CASSLIPGVDGYTF
>TRBJ1-3|18|TRBV2|TRBD1|-
TGTGCCAGCAGAGAGGGACAGGGGGTCGGGAAATCTGGAAACACCATATATTTT
CASREGQGVGKSGNTIYF
>TRBJ2-7|13|TRBV18|TRBD1|-
TGTGCCAGCTCACAGGGGGCAGCCTACGAGCAGTACTTC
CASSQGAAYEQYF
>TRBJ1-4|14|TRBV7-2|-|few
TGTGCCAGCAGCCCCGGCGGGCCGGTCGAAAAACTGTTTTTT
CASSPGGPVEKLFF
>TRBJ1-1|14|TRBV13|-|-
TGTGCCAGCAGCCACAGCAGAGGGGGAACTGAAGCTTTCTTT
CASSHSRGGTEAFF
>TRBJ1-5|13|TRBV7-2|TRBD1|-
TGTGCCAGCAGCGAGGACAGGATACAGCCCCAGCATTTT
CASSEDRIQPQHF
>TRBJ2-1|14|TRBV6-2/TRBV6-3|-|-
TGTGCCAGCAGTTACTCGGGGAGGCCCAATGAGCAGTTCTTC
CASSYSGRPNEQFF
>TRBJ1-1|17|TRBV7-9|TRBD1|-
TGTGCCAGCAGCTTAGGCCCGGGACAGGGCCCGAACACTGAAGCTTTCTTT
CASSLGPGQGPNTEAFF
>TRBJ2-3|10|TRBV20-1|-|once
TGCAGTGCGGGGGGAGATACGCAGTATTTT
CSAGGDTQYF
>TRBJ2-3|16|TRBV18|TRBD2|-
TGTGCCAGCTCACCCCCACTAGCGGGAAGCACAGATACGCAGTATTTT
CASSPPLAGSTDTQYF
>TRBJ2-1|12|TRBV5-1|-|-
TGCGCCAGCAGCATCCCTAAGAATGAGCAGTTCTTC
CASSIPKNEQFF
>TRBJ1-1|16|TRBV6-1|TRBD1|-
TGTGCCAGCAGTGAAGCGAGCAGGGGGTTTGACACTGAAGCTTTCTTT
CASSEASRGFDTEAFF
>TRBJ2-2|16|TRBV6-1|-|-
TGTGCCAGCAGTGACAGCAGATCACAGGTTACCGGGGAGCTGTTTTTT
CASSDSRSQVTGELFF
>TRBJ1-1|14|TRBV28|-|once
TGTGCCAGCAGTTTGAAGCAGGGCTTCGCGGGGGCTTTCTTT
CASSLKQGFAGAFF
>TRBJ2-1|13|TRBV6-6|-|-
TGTGCCAGCAGTTTAACTGGCTACAATGAGCAGTTCTTC
CASSLTGYNEQFF
>TRBJ2-1|11|TRBV29-1|-|-
TGCAGCGTTGTCCGGGGGAATGAGCAGTTCTTC
CSVVRGNEQFF
>TRBJ1-2|15|TRBV5-6|TRBD1|-
TGTGCCAGCAGTTTAGGGACAGGGGGCGTCTATGGCTACACCTTC
CASSLGTGGVYGYTF
>TRBJ1-2|16|TRBV3-1/TRBV3-2|TRBD1|few
TGTGCCAGCAGCCCAGAGAGACAGGGTCGTAACTATGGCTACACCTTC
CASSPERQGRNYGYTF
>TRBJ2-2|13|TRBV30|-|-
TGTGCCTGGAGTGTAACGGACACCGGGGAGCTGTTTTTT
CAWSVTDTGELFF
>TRBJ2-5|14|TRBV9|TRBD2|-
TGTGCCAGCTCCGTGACTAGCAGTGGAGAGACCCAGTACTTC
CASSVTSSGETQYF
>TRBJ1-1|14|TRBV28|TRBD1|-
TGTGCCAGCAGTTCCCAGGGGGCTAGAACTGAAGCTTTCTTT
CASSSQGARTEAFF
>TRBJ2-2|12|TRBV18|-|-
TGTGCCACCCGACAGCTCACCGGGGAGCTGTTTTTT
CATRQLTGELFF
>TRBJ2-1|13|TRBV7-7|-|-
TGTGCTAGCAGCCTGACTGAAAGGAATGAGCAGTTCTTC
CASSLTERNEQFF
>TRBJ2-7|13|TRBV6-5|-|-
TGTGCCAGCACAGCTCCGGGGGGCATTGAGCAGTACTTC
CASTAPGGIEQYF
>TRBJ2-1|16|TRBV9|TRBD2|-
TGTGCCAGCAGCGTAGGGCTAGCGGGAGGAGACAATGAGCAGTTCTTC
CASSVGLAGGDNEQFF
>TRBJ1-1|19|TRBV6-4|TRBD1|-
TGTGCCAGCAGTGACTCGGCCCGACAGGGCGCCCTATTGAACACTGAAGCTTTCTTT
CASSDSARQGALLNTEAFF
>TRBJ1-4|15|TRBV7-9|-|-
TGTGCCAGCAGCTTAGTTGGAGGGACTAATGAAAAACTGTTTTTT
CASSLVGGTNEKLFF
>TRBJ2-7|14|TRBV10-3|-|-
TGTGCCATCAGTGAGTCCGACCAGGGGTACGAGCAGTACTTC
CAISESDQGYEQYF
>TRBJ1-1|14|TRBV7-9|-|-
TGTGCCAGCAGCTTAGGCCAGGGTTACACTGAAGCTTTCTTT
CASSLGQGYTEAFF
>TRBJ1-1|15|TRBV6-2/TRBV6-3|TRBD1|-
TGTGCCAGCAGTTACTCCGACAGGGGTGACACTGAAGCTTTCTTT
CASSYSDRGDTEAFF
>TRBJ2-7|14|TRBV28|TRBD1|once
TGTGCCAGCAGTTTGGGACAGAACCTTGAGGGGCAGTACTTC
CASSLGQNLEGQYF
>TRBJ1-2|12|TRBV7-9|-|few
TGTGCCAGCAGCCGAGAAAACTATGGCTACACCTTC
CASSRENYGYTF
>TRBJ1-1|13|TRBV11-3|-|-
TGTGCCAGCAGCTTAGATGGTGCCGGGGAAGCTTTCTTT
CASSLDGAGEAFF
>TRBJ2-1|15|TRBV18|-|-
TGTGCCAGCTCACGGCAAGCTAGGGGTTACAATGAGCAGTTCTTC
CASSRQARGYNEQFF
>TRBJ1-5|15|TRBV21-1|-|-
TGTGCCAGCAGCAAAACAGGCTATAGCAATCAGCCCCAGCATTTT
CASSKTGYSNQPQHF
>TRBJ1-2|13|TRBV6-5|TRBD1|-
TGTGCCAGCAGCCCGACAGGGGGCGAAGGCTACACCTTC
CASSPTGGEGYTF